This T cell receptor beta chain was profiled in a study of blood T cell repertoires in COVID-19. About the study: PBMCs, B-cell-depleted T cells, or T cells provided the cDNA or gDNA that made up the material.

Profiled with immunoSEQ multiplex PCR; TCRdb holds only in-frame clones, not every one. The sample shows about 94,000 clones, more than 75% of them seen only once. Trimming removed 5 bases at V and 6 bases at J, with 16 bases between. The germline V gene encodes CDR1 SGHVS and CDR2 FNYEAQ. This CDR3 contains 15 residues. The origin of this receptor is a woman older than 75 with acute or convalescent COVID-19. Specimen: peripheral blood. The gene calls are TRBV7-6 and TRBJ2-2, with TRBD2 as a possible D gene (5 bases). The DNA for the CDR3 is TGTGCCAGCAGCCCAGCCGGGGAAACGGCCGGGGAGCTGTTTTTT. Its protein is CASSPAGETAGELFF.